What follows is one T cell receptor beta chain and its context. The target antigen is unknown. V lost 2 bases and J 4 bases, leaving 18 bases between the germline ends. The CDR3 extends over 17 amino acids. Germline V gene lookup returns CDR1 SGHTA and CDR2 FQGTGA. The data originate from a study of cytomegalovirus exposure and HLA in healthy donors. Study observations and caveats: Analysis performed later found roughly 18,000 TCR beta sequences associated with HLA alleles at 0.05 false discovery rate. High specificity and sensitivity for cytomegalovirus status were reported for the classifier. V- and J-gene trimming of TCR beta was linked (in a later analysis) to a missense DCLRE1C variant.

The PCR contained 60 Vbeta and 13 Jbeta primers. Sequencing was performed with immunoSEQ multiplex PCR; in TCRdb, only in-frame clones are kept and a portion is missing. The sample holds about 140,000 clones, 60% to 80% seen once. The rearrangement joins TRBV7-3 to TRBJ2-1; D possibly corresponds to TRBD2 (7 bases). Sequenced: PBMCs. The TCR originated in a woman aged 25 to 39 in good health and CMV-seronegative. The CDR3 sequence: CASSLDSERGAYNEQFF. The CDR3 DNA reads TGTGCCAGCAGCTTAGACTCTGAACGGGGGGCTTACAATGAGCAGTTCTTC.